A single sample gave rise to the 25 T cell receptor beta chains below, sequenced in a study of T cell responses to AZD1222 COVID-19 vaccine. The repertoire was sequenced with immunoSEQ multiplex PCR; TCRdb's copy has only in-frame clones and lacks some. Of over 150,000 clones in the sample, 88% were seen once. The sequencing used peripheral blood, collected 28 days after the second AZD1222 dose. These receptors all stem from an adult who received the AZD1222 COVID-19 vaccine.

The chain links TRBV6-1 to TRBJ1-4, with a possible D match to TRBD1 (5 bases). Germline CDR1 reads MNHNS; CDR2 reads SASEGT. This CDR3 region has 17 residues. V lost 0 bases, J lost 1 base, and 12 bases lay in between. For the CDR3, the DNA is TGTGCCAGCAGTGAAGCGCTGTCAGGGAGAACTAATGAAAAACTGTTTTTT. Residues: CASSEALSGRTNEKLFF.

The chain's CDR3 is CASSHAFPEPGQGYEQYF. CDR3 sequence (DNA): TGCGCCAGCAGCCACGCCTTTCCCGAGCCGGGACAGGGCTACGAGCAGTACTTC. This chain uses TRBV4-3 with TRBJ2-7, with 9 bases fitting TRBD1. The V gene end was trimmed by 3 bases and the J gene end by 3 bases; junction bases not matched to a gene: 15. Germline V lookup: CDR1 LGHNA, CDR2 YSLEER. The CDR3 runs to 18 residues.

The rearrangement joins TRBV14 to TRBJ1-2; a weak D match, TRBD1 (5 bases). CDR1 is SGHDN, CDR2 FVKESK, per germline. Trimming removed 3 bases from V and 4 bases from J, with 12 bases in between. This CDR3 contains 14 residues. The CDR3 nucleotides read TGTGCCAGCAGCCATTCGGGGGGGACCTATGGCTACACCTTC. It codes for CASSHSGGTYGYTF.

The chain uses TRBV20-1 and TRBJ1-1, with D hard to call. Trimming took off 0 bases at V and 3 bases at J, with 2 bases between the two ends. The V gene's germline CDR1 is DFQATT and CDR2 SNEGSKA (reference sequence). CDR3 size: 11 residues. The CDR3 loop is CSARDYTEAFF. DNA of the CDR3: TGCAGTGCTAGAGATTACACTGAAGCTTTCTTT.

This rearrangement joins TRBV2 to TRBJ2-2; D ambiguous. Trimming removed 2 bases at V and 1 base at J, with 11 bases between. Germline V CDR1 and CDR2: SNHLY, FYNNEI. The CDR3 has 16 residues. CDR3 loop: CASSERSSGNTGELFF. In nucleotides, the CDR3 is TGTGCCAGCAGTGAAAGGTCTAGTGGGAACACCGGGGAGCTGTTTTTT. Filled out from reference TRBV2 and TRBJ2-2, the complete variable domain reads EPEVTQTPSHQVTQMGQEVILRCVPISNHLYFYWYRQILGQKVEFLVSFYNNEISEKSEIFDDQFSVERPDGSNFTLKIRSTKLEDSAMYFCASSERSSGNTGELFFGEGSRLTVL.

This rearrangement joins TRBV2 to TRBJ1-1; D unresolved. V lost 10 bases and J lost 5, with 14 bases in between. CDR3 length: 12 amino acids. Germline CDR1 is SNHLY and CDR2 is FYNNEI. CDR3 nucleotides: TGTGCCAACGAGGGAGTTGGGACTGAAGCTTTCTTT. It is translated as CANEGVGTEAFF.

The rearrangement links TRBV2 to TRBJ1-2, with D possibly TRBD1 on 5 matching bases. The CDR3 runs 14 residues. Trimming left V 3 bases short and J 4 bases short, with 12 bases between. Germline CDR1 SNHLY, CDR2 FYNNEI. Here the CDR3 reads CASSEGREAYGYTF. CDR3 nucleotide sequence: TGTGCCAGCAGTGAGGGCAGGGAGGCCTATGGCTACACCTTC.

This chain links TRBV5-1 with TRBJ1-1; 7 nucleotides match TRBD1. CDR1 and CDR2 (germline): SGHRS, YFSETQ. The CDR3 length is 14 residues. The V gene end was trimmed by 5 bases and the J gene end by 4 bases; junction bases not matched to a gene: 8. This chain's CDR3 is CASRRQGEGTEAFF. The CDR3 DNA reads TGCGCCAGCAGGAGGCAGGGGGAGGGCACTGAAGCTTTCTTT.

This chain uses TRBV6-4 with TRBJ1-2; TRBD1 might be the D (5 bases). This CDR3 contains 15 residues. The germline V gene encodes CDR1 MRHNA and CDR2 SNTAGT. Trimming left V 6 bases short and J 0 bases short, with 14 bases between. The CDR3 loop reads CASSTGLPSNYGYTF. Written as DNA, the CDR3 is TGTGCCAGCAGCACAGGTCTTCCCTCTAACTATGGCTACACCTTC.

The CDR3: CASSQEGVVTAYLGNYGYTF. DNA of the CDR3: TGTGCCAGCAGCCAAGAAGGGGTGGTAACAGCCTACTTGGGAAACTATGGCTACACCTTC. The rearrangement joins TRBV4-2 to TRBJ1-2; tentatively, D is TRBD1 (5 bases). There are 20 residues in the CDR3. The germline V gene has CDR1 LGHNA and CDR2 YNFKEQ. Trimming pared 0 bases from V and 2 bases from J, leaving 25 bases between.

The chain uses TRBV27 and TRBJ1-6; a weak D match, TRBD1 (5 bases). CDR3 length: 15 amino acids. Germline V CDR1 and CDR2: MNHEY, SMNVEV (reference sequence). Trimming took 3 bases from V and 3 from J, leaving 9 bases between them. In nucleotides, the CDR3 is TGTGCCAGCAGTTTCGACAGCATCTATAATTCACCCCTCCACTTT. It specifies CASSFDSIYNSPLHF.

CDR3 nucleotide sequence: TGTGCCAGCAGCCCGGGACTAGCGGGGAGCCGACCCGGGGAGCTGTTTTTT. Translation: CASSPGLAGSRPGELFF. This rearrangement joins TRBV7-9 to TRBJ2-2, with 13 bases matching TRBD2. The CDR3 has 17 residues. The germline V gene encodes CDR1 SEHNR and CDR2 FQNEAQ (reference sequence). Trimming took 5 bases from V and 6 from J; bases not matched to a gene: 9.

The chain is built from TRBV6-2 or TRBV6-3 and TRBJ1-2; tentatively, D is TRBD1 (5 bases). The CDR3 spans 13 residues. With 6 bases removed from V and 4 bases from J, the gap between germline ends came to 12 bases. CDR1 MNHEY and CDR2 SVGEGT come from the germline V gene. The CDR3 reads CASSQQAIYGYTF. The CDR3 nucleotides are TGTGCCAGCAGCCAACAGGCGATCTATGGCTACACCTTC.

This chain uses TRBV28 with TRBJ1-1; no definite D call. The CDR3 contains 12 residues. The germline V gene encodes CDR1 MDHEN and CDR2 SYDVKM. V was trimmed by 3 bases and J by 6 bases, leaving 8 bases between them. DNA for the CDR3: TGTGCCAGCAGTTTCGCCCATTCTGAAGCTTTCTTT. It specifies CASSFAHSEAFF.

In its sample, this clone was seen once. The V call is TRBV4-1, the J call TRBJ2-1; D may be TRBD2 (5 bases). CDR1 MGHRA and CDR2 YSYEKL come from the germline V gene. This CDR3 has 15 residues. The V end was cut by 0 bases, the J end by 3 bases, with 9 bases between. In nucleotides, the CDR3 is TGCGCCAGCAGCCAAGAGGAGGCTAGCTACAATGAGCAGTTCTTC. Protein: CASSQEEASYNEQFF.

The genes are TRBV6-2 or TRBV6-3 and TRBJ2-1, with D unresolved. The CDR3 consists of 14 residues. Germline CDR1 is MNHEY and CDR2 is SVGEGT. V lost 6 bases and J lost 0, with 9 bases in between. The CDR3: CASSFLSSYNEQFF. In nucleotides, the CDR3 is TGTGCCAGCAGCTTCCTTAGCTCCTACAATGAGCAGTTCTTC.

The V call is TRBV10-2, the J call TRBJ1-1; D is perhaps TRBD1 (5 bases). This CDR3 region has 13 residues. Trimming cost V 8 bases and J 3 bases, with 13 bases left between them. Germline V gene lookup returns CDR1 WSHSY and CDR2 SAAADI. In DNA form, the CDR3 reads TGCGCCAGCTTCGACAGTATGGACACTGAAGCTTTCTTT. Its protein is CASFDSMDTEAFF.

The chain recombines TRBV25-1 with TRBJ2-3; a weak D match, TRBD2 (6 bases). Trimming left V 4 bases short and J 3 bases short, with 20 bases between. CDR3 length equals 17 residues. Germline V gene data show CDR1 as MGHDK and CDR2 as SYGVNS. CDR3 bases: TGTGCCAGCAGTGCCCCTGGTTCTACGGGGGTTACAGATACGCAGTATTTT. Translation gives CASSAPGSTGVTDTQYF. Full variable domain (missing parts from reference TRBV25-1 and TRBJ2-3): EADIYQTPRYLVIGTGKKITLECSQTMGHDKMYWYQQDPGMELHLIHYSYGVNSTEKGDLSSESTVSRIRTEHFPLTLESARPSHTSQYLCASSAPGSTGVTDTQYFGPGTRLTVL.

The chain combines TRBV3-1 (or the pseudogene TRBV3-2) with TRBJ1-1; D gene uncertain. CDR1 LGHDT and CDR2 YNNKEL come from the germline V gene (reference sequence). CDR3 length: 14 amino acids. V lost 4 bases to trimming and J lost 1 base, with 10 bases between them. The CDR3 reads CASSRNAGNTEAFF. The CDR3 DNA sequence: TGTGCCAGCAGCCGAAATGCAGGGAACACTGAAGCTTTCTTT.

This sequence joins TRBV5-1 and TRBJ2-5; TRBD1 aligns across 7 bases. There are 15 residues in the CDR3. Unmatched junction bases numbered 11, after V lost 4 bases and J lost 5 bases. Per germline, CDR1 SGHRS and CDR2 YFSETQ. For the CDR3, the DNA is TGCGCCAGCAGCCGCCCGGACAGGCTCGGGGAGACCCAGTACTTC. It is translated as CASSRPDRLGETQYF.

CDR3 sequence: CASRGSTGELFF. In DNA, the CDR3 is TGTGCCAGCAGGGGGAGCACCGGGGAGCTGTTTTTT. The chain combines TRBV6-5 with TRBJ2-2; the D gene is possibly TRBD2 (5 bases). The CDR3 runs 12 residues. The V gene lost 6 bases and the J gene lost 4 bases, with 6 bases spanning the gap. Germline assignment: CDR1 MNHEY and CDR2 SVGAGI.

This chain's CDR3 is CASSLVGIAQETQYF. In nucleotides, the CDR3 is TGTGCCAGCAGCCTAGTCGGGATAGCGCAAGAGACCCAGTACTTC. V and J are TRBV7-9 and TRBJ2-5; the D gene is possibly TRBD2 (5 bases). The CDR3 is 15 residues long. V was cut by 5 bases and J by 2 bases, with 15 bases left in between. CDR1 and CDR2 from the germline V gene are SEHNR and FQNEAQ (reference sequence).

This CDR3 reads CASRLGTNEKLFF. The DNA of the CDR3 is TGTGCCAGCAGACTGGGGACTAATGAAAAACTGTTTTTT. This chain links TRBV6-5 with TRBJ1-4; no firm D call. The germline CDR1 and CDR2 sequences are MNHEY and SVGAGI. The CDR3 loop spans 13 amino acids. V was trimmed by 6 bases and J by 2 bases, leaving 7 bases between them.

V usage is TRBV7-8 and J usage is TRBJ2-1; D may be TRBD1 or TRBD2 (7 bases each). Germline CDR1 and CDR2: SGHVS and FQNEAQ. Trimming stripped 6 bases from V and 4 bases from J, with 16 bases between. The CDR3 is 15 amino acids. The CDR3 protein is CASSRQGGGYNEQFF. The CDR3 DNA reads TGTGCCAGCAGTCGACAGGGCGGGGGATACAATGAGCAGTTCTTC.

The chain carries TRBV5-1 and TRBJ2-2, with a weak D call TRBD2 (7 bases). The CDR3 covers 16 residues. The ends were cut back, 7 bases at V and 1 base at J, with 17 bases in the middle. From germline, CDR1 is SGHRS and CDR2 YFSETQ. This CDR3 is CASLHGGGQNTGELFF. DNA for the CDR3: TGCGCCAGCCTTCACGGCGGGGGCCAGAACACCGGGGAGCTGTTTTTT.